The rows below give T cell receptor beta chains drawn from one sample of a study of blood T cell repertoires in COVID-19. TCRdb's table, derived via immunoSEQ multiplex PCR, lists solely in-frame clones and lacks some. The sample has fewer than 25,000 clones, roughly 87% seen once. Input material: peripheral blood. These receptors all stem from a human donor in a cohort sampled during active COVID-19. The conserved cysteine and the conserved F or W are not part of the CDR3 here.

TRBJ2-1,TRBV2,ASRQGGNEQF
TRBJ1-1,TRBV7-9,ASSQQGGTEAF
TRBJ1-1,TRBV7-6,ASSTGIRDTEAF
TRBJ1-3,TRBV19,ATTPDSGNTIY
TRBJ2-1,TRBV9,ASSVEGEVYNEQF
TRBJ1-1,TRBV7-2,ASSYRSRDTEAF
TRBJ2-1,TRBV5-6,ASSVWGVSYNEQF
TRBJ2-1,TRBV2,ASSDGTQSYNEQF
TRBJ1-6,TRBV4-2,ASSQVVSSYNSPLH
TRBJ1-6,TRBV27,ASRSGNSPLH
TRBJ2-5,TRBV5-3,ARQQGAGWETQY
TRBJ1-2,TRBV6-1,ASSETGNYGYT
TRBJ2-7,TRBV7-6,ASSLGLRGSEQY
TRBJ2-5,TRBV5-6,ASSPGLEGGETQY
TRBJ1-2,TRBV14,ASSARSGGLRGYT
TRBJ2-1,TRBV6-2/TRBV6-3,ASSYGAGDNEQF
TRBJ2-1,TRBV7-3,ASSSDWAGEQF
TRBJ1-1,TRBV3-1/TRBV3-2,ASSQTDTEAF
TRBJ2-3,TRBV9,ASSEGIQGDTQY
TRBJ2-1,TRBV30,AWSVPSGGASYNEQF
TRBJ1-2,TRBV29-1,SVVGDRGGGYT
TRBJ1-5,TRBV19,ASSRTGMGQPQH
TRBJ1-3,TRBV5-4,ASSPEPDIYSGNTIY
TRBJ2-7,TRBV14,ASSTGLGNEQY
TRBJ1-6,TRBV19,ASSIVQAGSPLH
TRBJ1-4,TRBV19,ASSALRGNEKLF
TRBJ1-1,TRBV18,ASSKEGYSETEAF
TRBJ1-2,TRBV7-9,ASSLQGLLTANYGYT
TRBJ1-2,TRBV14,ASSQYQLGEGYT
TRBJ2-7,TRBV4-2,ASSQDRVSYEQY
TRBJ2-3,TRBV6-2/TRBV6-3,ASSPGGTDTQY
TRBJ1-2,TRBV28,ASSLTMTGAYGYT
TRBJ1-1,TRBV6-4,ASSDSGGLEAF
TRBJ2-2,TRBV4-3,ASSQYRELF
TRBJ2-1,TRBV5-1,ASSLEPAGSTYNEQF